The sequence of this T cell receptor (beta chain) was determined in a study of post-analysis software for immune sequencing data (dated by TCRdb to between 2014 and 2016). About the full investigation: The recorded disease courses included relapsing-remitting, secondary progressive and progressive-relapsing multiple sclerosis, and some patients had no subtype annotation. The patient repertoires were set against 10 or so previously published healthy control repertoires from donors whose ages ranged from roughly 6 to 27 years. A subset of samples was prepared in parallel using single-end sample barcoding, then pooled and co-amplified after Illumina adapter ligation. Overall results and qualifications from the work: The multiple sclerosis patient group was slightly younger than the control group. Compared with controls, multiple sclerosis patients had significantly lower normalized Chao1 diversity, a finding suggesting substantial peripheral T-cell clonal expansion. Patients showed significantly higher frequencies than controls for roughly five TRBV segments, among them TRBV5-6, TRBV5-1 and TRBV20-1. Strong co-clustering of samples prepared in the same batch was shown by direct clustering with F measure, prompting a batch-effect correction.

Only a few counts were recorded for this clonotype. Its antigen target is currently unknown. Nothing much larger sits one base from this clone, and base qualities are not available. To demonstrate the VDJtools post-analysis software, TCR beta repertoires were profiled from the peripheral blood of about a dozen young patients with multiple sclerosis. Multiple sclerosis patients were children and adolescents aged roughly 6 to 16 years. The CDR3 measures 17 amino acids from cysteine to phenylalanine. The kept DNA is CDR3 alone, 51 bases in frame from the first base. Trimming takes 0 bases from V and 1 base from J, and the germline ends sit 15 bases apart. The germline V gene yields ENHRY for CDR1 and SYGVKD for CDR2. The library was obtained by PCR. The listed sequencing device is Illumina HiSeq 2500. To reduce PCR and sequencing biases, unique molecular identifiers were built into the TCR beta cDNA libraries. Per 1 to 10 million input T cells, approximately 500,000 cDNA molecules were obtained, such that each molecule approximated one T cell. The patient libraries were prepared and sequenced using the same protocol as the earlier healthy control dataset. Samples belonging to the same batch were prepared together, multiplexed and sequenced on a shared HiSeq lane. Per the authors' processing: Raw barcoded reads were processed with MIGEC, discarding single-read molecular identifier groups before consensus assembly and CDR3 extraction. VDJtools was used for post-analysis of the clonotype tables, with diversity normalized by down-sampling every dataset to the smallest sample size. In repertoire overlap clustering, CDR3 amino acid sequences, but not nucleotide sequences, were matched to correct batch-related cross-sample contamination. TCRdb handled the public reads itself, with Q25 trimming in fastp and clone calling in MiXCR, and kept productive beta chains. Every entry covers one CDR3 protein and lists the most common genes and DNA from its rows. TCRdb assigned the V and J calls; the authors' analysis was not used. This sample lists around 770,000 distinct CDR3 sequences; 35% to 55% were detected once. 4.9% of the sample goes to the ten largest clones.

This TCR came from a girl aged 5-17 years with multiple sclerosis. Recombination connected TRBV10-3 to TRBJ1-2; no D gene call is confident. Sequenced input: blood. In nucleotide form, the sequence is TGTGCCATCAGTGAGTCACTTGGGCAGCTCCTTAACTATGGCTACACCTTC. This translates into CAISESLGQLLNYGYTF.